The 17 T cell receptor beta chains below were found in one sample sequenced in a study of CD8 T cells in ankylosing spondylitis. Points from the study as a whole: Seemingly characteristic of ankylosing spondylitis blood was a TCR beta motif consisting of fewer than 10 highly homologous variants.

From the 5' RACE reads, TCRdb called clonotypes with MiXCR, one entry per CDR3 protein. The sample contains around 770,000 distinct CDR3 sequences, 15% to 20% of which appear only once. No antigens are known for them. What was sequenced was blood, either unsorted or a sorted T cell fraction (not recorded which). Source of these receptors: a male donor with ankylosing spondylitis.

This clonotype showed up just a few times. At one of its ends the junction is not consistent with the germline gene, which may arise from a read error. The chain couples TRBV30 to TRBJ1-2, with D maybe TRBD1 (6 bases). Germline lookup yields CDR1 GTSNPN and CDR2 SVGIG (reference sequence). The CDR3 contains 12 residues. CDR3 DNA sequence: TGTGCCTGGAGCCAACGGGGGACACCGAGGCACTTC. As protein: CAWSQRGTPRHF.

This clonotype was picked up a small number of times. The V call is TRBV11-2, the J call TRBJ1-4; TRBD1 aligns across 7 bases. CDR3 length equals 15 residues. CDR1 SGHAT and CDR2 FQNNGV come from the germline V gene. Trimming took 6 bases from V and 8 from J; bases not matched to a gene: 12. The DNA of the CDR3 is TGTGCCAGCAGGGATAACAGGGGCTTTGGGGAAAAACTGTTTTTT. This encodes CASRDNRGFGEKLFF.

This sequence joins TRBV11-2 and TRBJ2-3; D gene uncertain. Deletions cut 1 base from V and 4 bases from J, with 15 bases between. Per the germline V gene, CDR1 is SGHAT and CDR2 is FQNNGV. This CDR3 has 16 amino acids. CDR3: CASSLGWGKAADTQYF. Here the CDR3 DNA reads TGTGCCAGCAGCTTAGGGTGGGGAAAGGCCGCAGATACGCAGTATTTT.

This clonotype was counted a few times. The rearrangement links TRBV20-1 to TRBJ2-5, with D possibly being TRBD1 (6 bases). This CDR3 is built from 14 residues. Trimming pared 6 bases from V and 1 base from J, leaving 15 bases between. Per the germline V gene, CDR1 is DFQATT and CDR2 is SNEGSKA (reference sequence). In DNA, the CDR3 is TGCAGTGCGCGCCAGAGACAGGCCCAAGAGACCCAGTACTTC. Its protein product is CSARQRQAQETQYF.

The chain employs TRBV7-9 and TRBJ1-6; 9 bases fit TRBD1. Germline CDR1 and CDR2: SEHNR and FQNEAQ (reference sequence). The CDR3 length is 15 residues. V trimming: 2 bases; J trimming: 9 bases; junction bases outside the gene matches: 5. CDR3 protein: CASSLSTGGFSPLHF. The DNA for the CDR3 is TGTGCCAGCAGCTTAAGCACAGGGGGCTTTTCACCCCTCCACTTT. The full variable domain, its missing parts supplied by reference TRBV7-9 and TRBJ1-6, is DTGVSQNPRHKITKRGQNVTFRCDPISEHNRLYWYRQTLGQGPEFLTYFQNEAQLEKSRLLSDRFSAERPKGSFSTLEIQRTEQGDSAMYLCASSLSTGGFSPLHFGNGTRLTVT.

This clonotype was detected a few times. The chain has TRBV20-1 and TRBJ2-3; D is possibly TRBD1 (7 bases). The germline V gene has CDR1 DFQATT and CDR2 SNEGSKA (reference sequence). Trimming removed 5 bases from V and 6 bases from J, with 21 bases in between. The CDR3 runs 15 residues. The CDR3 nucleotides are TGCAGTGCTCTCAGGGGGGACGGGGCAGCGGATACGCAGTATTTT. Translation: CSALRGDGAADTQYF.

This sequence joins TRBV5-5 and TRBJ2-5; D unresolved. This CDR3 region has 14 residues. V dropped 4 bases and J dropped 2 bases, with 12 bases sitting between them. The germline V gene encodes CDR1 SGHKS and CDR2 YYEKEE (reference sequence). The CDR3, as DNA: TGTGCCAGCAGCCGGCGGACCGAACAAGAGACCCAGTACTTC. As protein: CASSRRTEQETQYF.

The V and J genes are TRBV3-1 and TRBJ1-2; D unresolved. CDR1 is LGHDT, CDR2 YNNKEL, per germline (reference sequence). The CDR3 has 15 residues. V gave up 4 bases and J gave up 0 bases, with 12 bases separating them. The CDR3 region has the DNA TGTGCCAGCAGCCCCTGGGTGGATGCTAACTATGGCTACACCTTC. Its translation: CASSPWVDANYGYTF.

V and J are TRBV12-3 or TRBV12-4 and TRBJ1-1; D might be TRBD1 (6 bases). The CDR3 spans 14 residues. V was shortened by 4 bases and J by 8 bases, with 17 bases between the two germline ends. CDR3 amino acids: CASSWGDISGEAFF. For the CDR3, the DNA is TGTGCCAGCAGTTGGGGGGACATTTCAGGCGAAGCTTTCTTT.

The V gene is TRBV6-7, the J gene TRBJ2-1; D not resolved. TRBV6-7 is placed among ORFs of uncertain function. Between the trimmed V and J ends, which lost 6 bases and 10 bases, there was a span of 16 bases. The CDR3 extends over 13 amino acids. CDR3 sequence: CASSSNPLGEQFF. The CDR3, as DNA: TGTGCCAGCAGCTCGAACCCACTGGGGGAGCAGTTCTTC.

The V call is TRBV7-8, the J call TRBJ2-7; possibly TRBD1 for D (6 bases). CDR1 is SGHVS and CDR2 is FQNEAQ in the germline V gene. CDR3 length: 12 residues. With 2 bases removed from V and 6 bases from J, the gap between germline ends came to 8 bases. In nucleotides, the CDR3 is TGTGCCAGCAGCTTACCAGGGGCCGAGCAGTACTTC. Protein product: CASSLPGAEQYF.

This clonotype has at least ten counts. The chain is built from TRBV5-1 and TRBJ2-3; 9 bases align to TRBD2. The length of the CDR3 is 15 residues. Trimming removed 1 base from V and 3 bases from J; junction bases left unmatched: 3. The germline gives CDR1 SGHRS, CDR2 YFSETQ. CDR3 in DNA: TGCGCCAGCAGCTTGAGCGGGAGGAGGACAGATACGCAGTATTTT. This translates into CASSLSGRRTDTQYF.

This clonotype was seen more than once but under ten times. The rearrangement uses TRBV4-1 and TRBJ2-1; TRBD2 aligns across 9 bases. CDR1 is MGHRA and CDR2 is YSYEKL in the germline V gene. Germline trimming cut 0 bases from V and 3 bases from J; bases unmatched to any gene: 9. The CDR3 length is 18 residues. CDR3 amino acids: CASSQELAGDFFYNEQFF. For the CDR3, the DNA is TGCGCCAGCAGCCAAGAGTTAGCGGGAGACTTTTTCTACAATGAGCAGTTCTTC.

The V call is TRBV5-1, the J call TRBJ1-1; D perhaps matches TRBD1 (5 bases). With 1 base removed from V and 6 bases from J, the gap between germline ends came to 16 bases. CDR1 is SGHRS and CDR2 is YFSETQ in the germline V gene. The CDR3 has 15 amino acids. CDR3 in amino acids: CASSLRSGSLPEAFF. CDR3 DNA sequence: TGCGCCAGCAGCTTGCGATCAGGGTCTTTGCCTGAAGCTTTCTTT. Full variable domain (rest looked up from reference TRBV5-1 and TRBJ1-1): KAGVTQTPRYLIKTRGQQVTLSCSPISGHRSVSWYQQTPGQGLQFLFEYFSETQRNKGNFPGRFSGRQFSNSRSEMNVSTLELGDSALYLCASSLRSGSLPEAFFGQGTRLTVV.

The V gene is TRBV12-3 or TRBV12-4, the J gene TRBJ1-2; D is unresolved. This CDR3 is built from 14 residues. V dropped 7 bases and J dropped 4 bases, with 16 bases sitting between them. The DNA of the CDR3 is TGTGCCAGCACCTCTAAGCCTTCTATCTATGGCTACACCTTC. Translation: CASTSKPSIYGYTF.

This chain links TRBV6-2 or TRBV6-3 with TRBJ2-1; D is undetermined. The V gene's germline CDR1 is MNHEY and CDR2 SVGEGT. The CDR3 is 15 amino acids. With 7 bases removed from V and 4 bases from J, the gap between germline ends came to 17 bases. The CDR3 DNA follows: TGTGCCAGCACCCAATTTGGTGCTGCGTACAATGAGCAGTTCTTC. Translation: CASTQFGAAYNEQFF.

This clonotype was seen a few times. The chain joins TRBV6-2 or TRBV6-3 to TRBJ2-7; TRBD2 aligns across 15 bases. CDR1 is MNHEY and CDR2 is SVGEGT in the germline V gene. The CDR3 totals 19 residues. Trimming took 4 bases from V and 7 from J; bases not matched to a gene: 17. In DNA, the CDR3 is TGTGCCAGCAGTTTCCTAAGGCCGGGGACTAGCGGGAGGAGAGGAGAGCAGTACTTC. Protein product: CASSFLRPGTSGRRGEQYF.